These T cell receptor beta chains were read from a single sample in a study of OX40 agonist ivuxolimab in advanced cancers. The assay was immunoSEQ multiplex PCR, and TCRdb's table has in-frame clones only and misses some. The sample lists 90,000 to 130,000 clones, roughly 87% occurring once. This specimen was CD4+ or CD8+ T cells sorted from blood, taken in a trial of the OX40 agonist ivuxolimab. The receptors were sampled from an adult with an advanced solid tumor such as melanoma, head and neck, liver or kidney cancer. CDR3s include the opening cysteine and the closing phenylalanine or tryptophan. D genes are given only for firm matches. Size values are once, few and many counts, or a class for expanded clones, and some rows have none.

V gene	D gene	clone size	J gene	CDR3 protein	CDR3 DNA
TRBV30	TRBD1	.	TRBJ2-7	CAWSGGTGTYEQYF	TGTGCCTGGAGTGGGGGGACAGGGACCTACGAGCAGTACTTC
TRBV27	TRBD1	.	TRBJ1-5	CASSWDRFQPQHF	TGTGCCAGCAGTTGGGACAGATTTCAGCCCCAGCATTTT
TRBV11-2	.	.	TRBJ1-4	CASSPDGAGREKLFF	TGTGCCAGCAGCCCCGATGGGGCGGGAAGGGAAAAACTGTTTTTT
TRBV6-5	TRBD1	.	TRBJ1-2	CASSYNLDRGRGYTF	TGTGCCAGCAGTTACAATCTGGACAGGGGCCGCGGCTACACCTTC
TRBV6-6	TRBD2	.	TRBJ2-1	CASSWTTGGYNEQFF	TGTGCCAGCAGTTGGACGACGGGGGGGTACAATGAGCAGTTCTTC
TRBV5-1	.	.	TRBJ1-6	CASSLGLSSYNSPLHF	TGCGCCAGCAGCTTGGGGCTCAGCTCCTATAATTCACCCCTCCACTTT
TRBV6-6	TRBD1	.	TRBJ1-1	CASSQGGANTEAFF	TGTGCCAGCAGCCAGGGGGGAGCGAACACTGAAGCTTTCTTT
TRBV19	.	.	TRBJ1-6	CASSTEADSSSSYNSPLHF	TGTGCCAGTAGTACCGAAGCGGACAGCTCTAGCTCCTATAATTCACCCCTCCACTTT
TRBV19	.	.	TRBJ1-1	CASSTNSDTEAFF	TGTGCCAGTAGTACGAACAGCGACACTGAAGCTTTCTTT
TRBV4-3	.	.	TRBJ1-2	CASSLGQIYGYTF	TGCGCCAGCAGCCTTGGACAGATTTATGGCTACACCTTC
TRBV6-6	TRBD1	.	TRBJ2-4	CASSYWGDRGKNIQYF	TGTGCCAGCAGTTACTGGGGGGACAGGGGGAAAAACATTCAGTACTTC
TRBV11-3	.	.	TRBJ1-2	CASSLAGRAGYTF	TGTGCCAGCAGCTTGGCCGGGAGGGCTGGCTACACCTTC
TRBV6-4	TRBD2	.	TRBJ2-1	CASTPLAGVGNEQFF	TGTGCCAGCACTCCCCTAGCGGGGGTGGGGAATGAGCAGTTCTTC
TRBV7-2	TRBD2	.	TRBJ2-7	CASSASTSGVTYEQYF	TGTGCCAGCAGCGCCTCGACTAGCGGAGTCACCTACGAGCAGTACTTC
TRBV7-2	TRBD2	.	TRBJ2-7	CASSPPGGYEQYF	TGTGCCAGCAGCCCACCGGGGGGCTACGAGCAGTACTTC
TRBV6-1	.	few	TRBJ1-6	CASSEGYNSPLHF	TGTGCCAGCAGTGAGGGCTATAATTCACCCCTCCACTTT
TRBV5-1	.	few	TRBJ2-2	CASSLAGNSGAGELFF	TGCGCCAGCAGCTTGGCCGGCAATAGCGGTGCCGGGGAGCTGTTTTTT